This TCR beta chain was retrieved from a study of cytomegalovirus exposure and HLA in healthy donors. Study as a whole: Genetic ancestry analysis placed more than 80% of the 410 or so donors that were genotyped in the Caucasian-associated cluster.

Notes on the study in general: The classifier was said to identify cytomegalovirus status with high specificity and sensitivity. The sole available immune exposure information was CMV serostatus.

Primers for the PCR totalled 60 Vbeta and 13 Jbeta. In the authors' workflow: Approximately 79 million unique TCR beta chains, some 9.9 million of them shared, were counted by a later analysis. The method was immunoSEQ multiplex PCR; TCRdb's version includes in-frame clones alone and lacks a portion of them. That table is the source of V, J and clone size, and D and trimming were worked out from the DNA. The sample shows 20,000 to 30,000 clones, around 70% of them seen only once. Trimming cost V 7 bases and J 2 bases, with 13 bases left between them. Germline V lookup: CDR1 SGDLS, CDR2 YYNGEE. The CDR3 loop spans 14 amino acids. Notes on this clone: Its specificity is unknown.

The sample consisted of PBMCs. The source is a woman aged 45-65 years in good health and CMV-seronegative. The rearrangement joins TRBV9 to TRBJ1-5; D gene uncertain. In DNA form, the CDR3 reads TGTGCCAGCCAGACGGGAGGGCGCAATCAGCCCCAGCATTTT. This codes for CASQTGGRNQPQHF.